This TCR beta chain was obtained from a study of a mutant IDH1 vaccine in newly diagnosed glioma. As for the study in general: Scheduled for weeks 1, 3, 5, 7, 11, 15, 19 and 23, eight vaccinations were given to patients. With temozolomide cycles, or 4-6 weeks after radiotherapy alone, vaccination was started. Before enrollment, the patients had been treated with radiotherapy alone, temozolomide alone, or both together. Most of them had received both. Broader study findings: Approximately 93% of patients showed vaccine-induced immune responses across multiple MHC alleles.

Comments on this clone: Its specificity is not known.

Only in-frame clones appear in the TCRdb table, and some are missing; sequencing was by immunoSEQ multiplex PCR. The data hold about 32,000 clones, with about 73% observed a single time. The time point denotes: week 11, during vaccination. A 20-mer mutant IDH1 peptide at 300 ug was injected subcutaneously with topical imiquimod. V shed 4 bases and J shed 5 bases, with 11 bases lying between them. CDR1 is SEHNR and CDR2 is FQNEAQ in the germline V gene (reference sequence). CDR3 length: 13 residues. The specimen comprised PBMCs, sampled from a glioma patient whose treatment included an IDH1 peptide vaccine. This TCR was recovered from a man aged 25-40 years with glioma. The chain recombines TRBV7-9 with TRBJ1-1; D gene ambiguous. CDR3 residues: CASSSDTHTEAFF. Here the CDR3 DNA reads TGTGCCAGCAGCTCGGATACTCATACTGAAGCTTTCTTT.